This T cell receptor beta chain was recovered during a study of T cell responses to AZD1222 COVID-19 vaccine. Study-level points and caveats: The donor group comprised mostly white British people and more females; the analysis possibly underestimated clonal diversity.

This CDR3 region has 15 residues. Germline assignment: CDR1 SGHNT and CDR2 YYREEE (reference sequence). V was pared by 2 bases and J by 4 bases, with 14 bases between. Both about-4-week and about-12-week second-dose recipients were combined. As regards this clone: Its antigen is currently unknown.

This table comes from immunoSEQ multiplex PCR, and its TCRdb copy is limited to in-frame clones, with some not included. Of roughly 120,000 clones detected, about 89% appear once; the ten largest clones hold 7.1%. The chain recombines TRBV5-4 with TRBJ2-3; a possible D gene is TRBD1 (6 bases). The specimen comprised peripheral blood, sampled 28 days after the second AZD1222 dose. This TCR came from an adult who received the AZD1222 COVID-19 vaccine. The DNA of the CDR3 is TGTGCCAGCAGCTTCGTTCGAGGGGGATCAGATACGCAGTATTTT. Protein product: CASSFVRGGSDTQYF. The whole variable domain, remainder taken from reference TRBV5-4 and TRBJ2-3, is ETGVTQSPTHLIKTRGQQVTLRCSSQSGHNTVSWYQQALGQGPQFIFQYYREEENGRGNFPPRFSGLQFPNYSSELNVNALELDDSALYLCASSFVRGGSDTQYFGPGTRLTVL.